The 16 T cell receptor beta chains reported below all come from one sample, sequenced in a study of blood T cell repertoires in COVID-19. Sequenced by immunoSEQ multiplex PCR; TCRdb stores in-frame clones only, minus some. This repertoire shows about 38,000 clones, roughly 85% found once; its top ten account for roughly 4.7%. The sequencing sample was made of peripheral blood. The receptors shown here come from a man in his 60s with COVID-19, enrolled during active disease.

The CDR3 reads CASSSPWGAGNTIYF. In DNA form, the CDR3 reads TGTGCCAGCAGCTCCCCTTGGGGCGCGGGGAACACCATATATTTT. The chain uses TRBV11-3 and TRBJ1-3, with a tentative D call TRBD1 (5 bases). The germline V gene encodes CDR1 SGHNT and CDR2 YENEEA. The CDR3 covers 15 residues. The ends were cut back, 4 bases at V and 7 bases at J, with 17 bases in the middle.

This sequence joins TRBV27 and TRBJ2-1, with D perhaps matching TRBD2 (5 bases). CDR1 is MNHEY, CDR2 SMNVEV, per germline (reference sequence). The CDR3 is 15 amino acids. With 0 bases removed from V and 2 bases from J, the gap between germline ends came to 8 bases. The chain's CDR3 is CASSLSSGTYNEQFF. Here the CDR3 DNA reads TGTGCCAGCAGTTTATCGTCGGGAACCTACAATGAGCAGTTCTTC.

V usage is TRBV28 and J usage is TRBJ1-5; 11 bases map to TRBD1. Germline V gene lookup returns CDR1 MDHEN and CDR2 SYDVKM. This CDR3 region has 18 residues. J was trimmed by 6 bases and V by 1 base; bases with no gene match: 11. In nucleotides, the CDR3 is TGTGCCAGCAGTTTATATAGGAGTGGGACAGGGGGTGGTCAGCCCCAGCATTTT. Protein sequence: CASSLYRSGTGGGQPQHF.

Only a few counts were recorded for this clone. The chain uses TRBV10-1 and TRBJ1-4; maybe TRBD1 (5 bases). CDR1 and CDR2 (germline): WNHNN, SYGVQD (reference sequence). The CDR3 runs 14 residues. With 6 bases removed from V and 0 bases from J, the gap between germline ends came to 8 bases. CDR3 amino acids: CASSKGATNEKLFF. The CDR3 DNA sequence: TGCGCCAGCAGCAAAGGGGCAACTAATGAAAAACTGTTTTTT.

V usage is TRBV5-5 and J usage is TRBJ1-2; 7 bases agree with TRBD1. This CDR3 contains 14 residues. V shed 0 bases, J shed 6 bases, and the junction held 5 bases outside the gene matches. In germline, CDR1 is SGHKS, CDR2 YYEKEE (reference sequence). The CDR3 sequence is CASSLDRQGDGYTF. The CDR3 region has the DNA TGTGCCAGCAGCTTGGATCGACAGGGCGATGGCTACACCTTC.

This clone was seen once. This chain connects TRBV4-3 to TRBJ2-7; no clear D gene. The germline V gene encodes CDR1 LGHNA and CDR2 YSLEER. The length of the CDR3 is 13 residues. V was trimmed by 0 bases and J by 3 bases, leaving 6 bases between them. The CDR3: CASSQDRRYEQYF. The CDR3 nucleotides are TGCGCCAGCAGCCAAGACAGGCGCTACGAGCAGTACTTC.

The CDR3 reads CASSYDRFHEQYF. The CDR3 coding sequence is TGTGCCAGCAGTTACGATCGGTTCCACGAGCAGTACTTC. This chain links TRBV6-5 with TRBJ2-7; D is unresolved. In germline, CDR1 is MNHEY, CDR2 SVGAGI. V was shortened by 2 bases and J by 5 bases, with 10 bases between the two germline ends. The CDR3 consists of 13 residues.

V and J are TRBV20-1 and TRBJ2-1, with 7 bases aligning to TRBD2. Germline CDR1 is DFQATT and CDR2 is SNEGSKA (reference sequence). Trimming took 5 bases from V and 12 from J; bases not matched to a gene: 7. The CDR3 sequence is 11 residues long. CDR3 in DNA: TGCAGTGCTGGACTAGTTGAGGGGCAGTTCTTC. This sequence encodes CSAGLVEGQFF.

The rearrangement links TRBV9 to TRBJ1-6, with D possibly matching TRBD1 (5 bases). Trimming took 0 bases from V and 7 from J, leaving 8 bases between them. Per the germline V gene, CDR1 is SGDLS and CDR2 is YYNGEE. The CDR3 loop spans 14 amino acids. The CDR3: CASSVAQGNSPLHF. The CDR3, as DNA: TGTGCCAGCAGCGTAGCCCAGGGAAATTCACCCCTCCACTTT. Full variable domain (remainder filled in from reference TRBV9 and TRBJ1-6): DSGVTQTPKHLITATGQRVTLRCSPRSGDLSVYWYQQSLDQGLQFLIQYYNGEERAKGNILERFSAQQFPDLHSELNLSSLELGDSALYFCASSVAQGNSPLHFGNGTRLTVT.

The V gene is TRBV2, the J gene TRBJ2-1, with TRBD2 identical over 8 bases. Looked up from germline, CDR1 is SNHLY and CDR2 is FYNNEI. The V segment lost 3 bases and the J segment 3 bases; nucleotides outside the gene matches: 4. This CDR3 has 15 residues. CDR3 sequence reads: CASSDERGNYNEQFF. The CDR3 nucleotides are TGTGCCAGCAGTGACGAGCGGGGGAACTACAATGAGCAGTTCTTC.

This chain connects TRBV11-2 to TRBJ2-2; 14 bases are a match to TRBD2. The germline CDR1 and CDR2 sequences are SGHAT and FQNNGV. The CDR3 has 18 residues. V shed 8 bases, J shed 7 bases, and the junction held 15 bases outside the gene matches. CDR3 in DNA: TGTGCCAGCCGAACCGGGACTAGCGGGAGCCACAGGGGCGGGGAGCTGTTTTTT. Residues: CASRTGTSGSHRGGELFF.

V usage is TRBV5-1 and J usage is TRBJ1-4, with D perhaps TRBD1 (5 bases). The CDR3 length is 18 residues. V was trimmed by 0 bases and J by 5 bases, leaving 20 bases between them. Germline V CDR1 and CDR2: SGHRS, YFSETQ. The CDR3 sequence is CASSLARRGSQSNEKLFF. In DNA form, the CDR3 reads TGCGCCAGCAGCTTGGCCAGGAGGGGATCACAATCGAATGAAAAACTGTTTTTT.

V and J are TRBV24-1 and TRBJ2-1, with 7 bases fitting TRBD2. CDR1 is KGHDR, CDR2 SFDVKD, per germline. This CDR3 region has 17 residues. The V segment lost 2 bases and the J segment 5 bases; nucleotides outside the gene matches: 11. The chain's CDR3 is CATSDSSGGRSHNEQFF. The DNA of the CDR3 is TGTGCCACCAGTGATTCATCTGGCGGGAGATCCCACAATGAGCAGTTCTTC.

This clone has just one count. The CDR3 loop is CASSLLGQGYEQYF. Written as DNA, the CDR3 is TGTGCCAGCAGCTTATTGGGACAGGGCTACGAGCAGTACTTC. The V and J genes are TRBV7-3 and TRBJ2-7; 9 positions match TRBD1. This CDR3 region has 14 residues. CDR1 and CDR2 from the germline V gene are SGHTA and FQGTGA. The V gene end was trimmed by 2 bases and the J gene end by 3 bases; junction bases not matched to a gene: 2.

This clone was seen more than once but under ten times. CDR3 DNA: TGTGCCAGCAGCTTAGCTCTTGAGCAGTTCTTC. This encodes CASSLALEQFF. The J gene is TRBJ2-1, the V gene TRBV7-9; D is unresolved. V lost 0 bases, J lost 9 bases, and 3 bases lay in between. The CDR3 runs 11 residues. Per the germline V gene, CDR1 is SEHNR and CDR2 is FQNEAQ (reference sequence).

The chain couples TRBV6-5 to TRBJ2-5; possibly TRBD1 for D (5 bases). The germline V gene has CDR1 MNHEY and CDR2 SVGAGI. The V gene lost 0 bases and the J gene lost 0 bases, with 8 bases spanning the gap. The CDR3 consists of 15 residues. In DNA, the CDR3 is TGTGCCAGCAGTTACTCGGGGCTAAACCAAGAGACCCAGTACTTC. Translation gives CASSYSGLNQETQYF.